What follows are 10 T cell receptor beta chains derived from one specimen sequenced in a study of shared clonotypes between healthy human individuals. The assay was immunoSEQ multiplex PCR, and TCRdb's table has in-frame clones only and misses some. The sample lists roughly 1,000,000 clones, around 78% occurring once. Material: memory CD4+ T cells from PBMCs. Subset in this sample: CD45RA-negative fraction. These receptors were collected from a man between 18 and 35 years old in good health. Some clones in this sample may be carry-over from other donors' samples.

The rearrangement uses TRBV20-1 and TRBJ2-7; a possible D gene is TRBD2 (6 bases). CDR1 and CDR2 (germline): DFQATT, SNEGSKA (reference sequence). V shed 6 bases and J shed 9 bases, with 12 bases lying between them. The CDR3 extends over 10 amino acids. The CDR3 DNA is TGCAGTGCCCTCACTAGCATGCAGTACTTC. This translates into CSALTSMQYF.

V is TRBV5-1 and J is TRBJ2-5, with no clear D. In germline, CDR1 is SGHRS, CDR2 YFSETQ. This CDR3 has 14 residues. Trimming removed 0 bases from V and 2 bases from J, with 8 bases in between. CDR3 in amino acids: CASSLEVEQETQYF. The CDR3 DNA reads as TGCGCCAGCAGCTTGGAGGTTGAGCAAGAGACCCAGTACTTC.

The chain employs TRBV7-8 and TRBJ2-6; tentative D call: TRBD1 (5 bases). The length of the CDR3 is 16 residues. The V end was cut by 6 bases, the J end by 8 bases, with 20 bases between. CDR1 SGHVS and CDR2 FQNEAQ come from the germline V gene. CDR3 DNA: TGTGCCAGCAGTTTAACGTCCTCCAGGGCGACCAACGTCCTGACTTTC. Translated, it gives CASSLTSSRATNVLTF.

The gene calls are TRBV30 and TRBJ2-6; no firm D call. Trimming took 2 bases from V and 1 from J, leaving 15 bases between them. CDR1 GTSNPN and CDR2 SVGIG come from the germline V gene (reference sequence). The CDR3 has 17 amino acids. The CDR3: CAWSRGRTISGANVLTF. The CDR3 DNA follows: TGTGCCTGGAGTCGTGGGCGGACGATATCTGGGGCCAACGTCCTGACTTTC.

The J gene is TRBJ2-1, the V gene TRBV6-5; 7 bases align to TRBD1. V trimming: 6 bases; J trimming: 4 bases; junction bases outside the gene matches: 6. CDR1 is MNHEY and CDR2 is SVGAGI in the germline V gene. The CDR3 runs 14 residues. This chain's CDR3 is CASRTGQSYNEQFF. CDR3 in DNA: TGTGCCAGCAGGACGGGACAGTCTTACAATGAGCAGTTCTTC.

The rearrangement links TRBV10-2 to TRBJ2-2; D uncertain. CDR3 length equals 15 residues. Trimming pared 8 bases from V and 6 bases from J, leaving 19 bases between. CDR1 and CDR2 (germline): WSHSY, SAAADI. The CDR3 DNA is TGCGCCAGCTCGAATGTAACAGACGGTCCCGGGGAGCTGTTTTTT. Translation gives CASSNVTDGPGELFF.

The rearrangement joins TRBV28 to TRBJ1-1; possibly TRBD1 for D (6 bases). The V end lost 5 bases, the J end lost 5 bases, and 15 bases lay between the germline ends. The CDR3 has 14 amino acids. In germline, CDR1 is MDHEN, CDR2 SYDVKM. The CDR3 reads CASSTQGGRTEAFF. CDR3 nucleotides: TGTGCCAGCAGTACACAGGGAGGAAGGACTGAAGCTTTCTTT.

This clone showed up just a few times. The genes are TRBV14 and TRBJ2-7, with D perhaps matching TRBD1 or TRBD2 (5 bases each). The V and J ends lost 5 bases and 3 bases respectively, with 17 bases between them. Per the germline V gene, CDR1 is SGHDN and CDR2 is FVKESK. There are 15 residues in the CDR3. CDR3 sequence reads: CASSLSGRTIYEQYF. The DNA for the CDR3 is TGTGCCAGCAGCTTATCGGGACGGACAATCTACGAGCAGTACTTC.

This clone has more than one count but fewer than ten. The V call is TRBV5-8, the J call TRBJ2-7, with 12 bases matching TRBD2. V shed 2 bases, J shed 1 base, and the junction held 7 bases outside the gene matches. The germline CDR1 and CDR2 sequences are SGHTS and YDEGEE. The length of the CDR3 is 17 residues. CDR3 coding DNA: TGTGCCAGCAGCTTCCCTATACTAGCGGGAGGATCCTACGAGCAGTACTTC. Amino acids: CASSFPILAGGSYEQYF. Complete variable domain (other parts from reference TRBV5-8 and TRBJ2-7): EAGVTQSPTHLIKTRGQQATLRCSPISGHTSVYWYQQALGLGLQFLLWYDEGEERNRGNFPPRFSGRQFPNYSSELNVNALELEDSALYLCASSFPILAGGSYEQYFGPGTRLTVT.

The chain combines TRBV10-3 with TRBJ2-2, with D possibly TRBD1 on 6 matching bases. The CDR3 sequence is 15 residues long. CDR1 is ENHRY, CDR2 SYGVKD, per germline. Trimming took 6 bases from V and 1 from J, leaving 12 bases between them. The CDR3 spells CAISDTGRNTGELFF. The CDR3 DNA reads as TGTGCCATCAGCGACACAGGGAGGAACACCGGGGAGCTGTTTTTT.